Listed here are 30 T cell receptor beta chains from one sample, sequenced in a study of blood T cells in healthy people across ages. Primers used in a second PCR of roughly 6 to 11 cycles were a sample-barcoded 5' primer and a J-beta primer mix. A single record per CDR3 protein comes from TCRdb applying MiXCR to the 5' RACE reads. The sample records about 510,000 distinct CDR3 sequences, over 25% being singletons. Separately, the same data were catalogued under a study of T cells of mothers and their children.

What was sequenced was blood. These TCRs come from a boy between 2 and 10 years old in good health.

The V and J genes are TRBV7-9 and TRBJ2-5, with D perhaps TRBD1 (5 bases). Trimming left V 1 base short and J 2 bases short, with 11 bases between. The CDR3 sequence is 15 residues long. Per the germline V gene, CDR1 is SEHNR and CDR2 is FQNEAQ (reference sequence). The CDR3 reads CASSLGGIDQETQYF. CDR3 sequence (DNA): TGTGCCAGCAGCTTAGGGGGCATCGATCAAGAGACCCAGTACTTC.

This chain uses TRBV20-1 with TRBJ2-3, with 7 bases lining up with TRBD2. V was clipped by 6 bases and J by 1 base; unmatched bases: 7. The CDR3 contains 14 residues. CDR1 is DFQATT, CDR2 SNEGSKA, per germline (reference sequence). This CDR3 is CSAVDLAGTDTQYF. CDR3 in DNA: TGCAGTGCGGTTGACCTAGCGGGCACAGATACGCAGTATTTT.

This rearrangement joins TRBV7-9 to TRBJ2-5; the D gene is possibly TRBD1 (7 bases). The J call is in doubt because the DNA end fits TRBJ2-1 better. CDR3 length: 17 residues. The germline V gene encodes CDR1 SEHNR and CDR2 FQNEAQ (reference sequence). CDR3 coding DNA: TGTGCCAGCAGCTGGACAGGTTCGGGGGCCGTTGGTTATGAGCAGTTCTTC. It is translated as CASSWTGSGAVGYEQFF.

The chain employs TRBV12-3 or TRBV12-4 and TRBJ1-5, with 7 bases fitting TRBD1. CDR3 size: 14 residues. V lost 7 bases and J lost 2; bases outside the gene matches: 5. CDR3 DNA: TGTGCCAGCATACTTACAGGGGGCAATCAGCCCCAGCATTTT. This codes for CASILTGGNQPQHF.

This clonotype was picked up a small number of times. The genes are TRBV7-2 and TRBJ2-1; TRBD2 aligns across 7 bases. The CDR3 is 13 amino acids. Germline assignment: CDR1 SGHTA and CDR2 FQGNSA. V lost 3 bases to trimming and J lost 7 bases; unmatched junction nucleotides: 3. CDR3 loop: CASSFMRENEQFF. CDR3 DNA: TGTGCCAGCAGCTTTATGCGGGAGAATGAGCAGTTCTTC.

This chain links TRBV4-3 with TRBJ1-1; the D gene is possibly TRBD1 (6 bases). V was cut by 1 base and J by 4 bases, with 13 bases left in between. The CDR3 spans 15 residues. The germline gives CDR1 LGHNA, CDR2 YSLEER. CDR3 protein: CASSQAGELATEAFF. CDR3 sequence (DNA): TGCGCCAGCAGCCAAGCAGGGGAATTGGCCACTGAAGCTTTCTTT.

Only a few counts were recorded for this clonotype. This chain links TRBV14 with TRBJ2-5; D may be TRBD2 (6 bases). Trimming took off 2 bases at V and 11 bases at J, with 15 bases between the two ends. This CDR3 comprises 13 residues. Germline V CDR1 and CDR2: SGHDN, FVKESK. CDR3 protein: CASSQMAPGEQYF. CDR3 DNA: TGTGCCAGCAGCCAAATGGCACCGGGGGAGCAGTACTTC.

This clonotype was counted ten times or more. This rearrangement joins TRBV6-5 to TRBJ2-5, with TRBD1 identical over 10 bases. The J call is in doubt because the DNA end fits TRBJ2-7 better. The CDR3 sequence is 14 residues long. The germline CDR1 and CDR2 sequences are MNHEY and SVGAGI. CDR3 sequence: CASSTTGGPYEQYF. Written as DNA, the CDR3 is TGTGCCAGCAGTACGACAGGGGGCCCATACGAGCAGTACTTC.

V gene TRBV7-9 combines with J gene TRBJ1-3; 8 nucleotides agree with TRBD1. The germline gives CDR1 SEHNR, CDR2 FQNEAQ (reference sequence). CDR3 length: 17 residues. Unmatched junction bases numbered 6, after V lost 2 bases and J lost 0 bases. CDR3 in amino acids: CASSLPGQVDSGNTIYF. CDR3 DNA: TGTGCCAGCAGCTTACCGGGACAGGTTGACTCTGGAAACACCATATATTTT.

The chain has TRBV20-1 and TRBJ1-2; D ambiguous. The CDR3 length is 13 residues. Trimming removed 0 bases from V and 5 bases from J, with 10 bases in between. Germline V gene sequence: CDR1 DFQATT, CDR2 SNEGSKA (reference sequence). Here the CDR3 DNA reads TGCAGTGCTAGAGATATACAGATTTATGGCTACACCTTC. Translated: CSARDIQIYGYTF.

For this clonotype: The final CDR3 position lacks the conserved phenylalanine or tryptophan, pointing to a likely read error. The rearrangement joins TRBV5-6 to TRBJ1-2; 7 bases are a match to TRBD1. After removal of 3 bases from V and 8 bases from J, the junction contained 10 bases not matched to a gene. This CDR3 spans 14 amino acids. The germline V gene has CDR1 SGHDT and CDR2 YYEEEE. Here the CDR3 reads CASSSGTVKCGYTS. CDR3 bases: TGTGCCAGCAGCTCAGGGACAGTGAAATGCGGCTACACCTCC.

This chain joins TRBV4-3 and TRBJ1-2; D remains unclear. V lost 0 bases, J lost 6 bases, and 17 bases lay in between. The CDR3 has 16 residues. Per germline, CDR1 LGHNA and CDR2 YSLEER. As DNA, the CDR3 is TGCGCCAGCAGCCAAGATGCGGCAGCGATTATCGATGGCTACACCTTC. It translates to CASSQDAAAIIDGYTF.

V usage is TRBV7-9 and J usage is TRBJ2-2; 8 bases line up with TRBD1. Germline V gene sequence: CDR1 SEHNR, CDR2 FQNEAQ (reference sequence). CDR3 length: 14 residues. V dropped 5 bases and J dropped 7; count of bases not matched to a gene: 6. The chain's CDR3 is CASSPGQGHGELFF. In nucleotides, the CDR3 is TGTGCCAGCAGCCCCGGACAGGGCCACGGGGAGCTGTTTTTT.

The genes are TRBV5-1 and TRBJ2-3; perhaps D is TRBD1 or TRBD2 (5 bases each). The CDR3 extends over 15 amino acids. CDR1 and CDR2 from the germline V gene are SGHRS and YFSETQ. Deletions cut 0 bases from V and 2 bases from J, with 10 bases between. The CDR3 DNA follows: TGCGCCAGCAGCTTGGCGAGGGGCGACACAGATACGCAGTATTTT. Translated: CASSLARGDTDTQYF.

V gene TRBV13 combines with J gene TRBJ2-3; 7 bases fit TRBD2. V shed 3 bases and J 5 bases; nucleotides not matched to a gene: 5. The CDR3 is made up of 14 amino acids. Germline V gives CDR1 PRHDT, CDR2 FYEKMQ (reference sequence). CDR3 amino acids: CASSFFPGGDTQYF. CDR3 in DNA: TGTGCCAGCAGCTTCTTCCCGGGGGGAGATACGCAGTATTTT.

The chain employs TRBV12-3 or TRBV12-4 and TRBJ1-3; 7 bases are a match to TRBD1. With V trimmed by 2 bases and J by 16 bases, 8 bases remained unmatched. The CDR3 extends over 12 amino acids. This CDR3 reads CASSLFSTGMYF. The DNA for the CDR3 is TGTGCCAGCAGTTTATTCTCGACAGGGATGTATTTT.

V gene TRBV15 combines with J gene TRBJ2-1; no clear D. The closer fit of TRBJ2-7 to the DNA end suggests the J call may be wrong. The germline V gene encodes CDR1 LNHNV and CDR2 YYDKDF (reference sequence). The CDR3 has 12 residues. CDR3 nucleotide sequence: TGTGCCACCAGCAGATCGGCCTACGAGCAGTACTTC. It translates to CATSRSAYEQYF.

The J gene is TRBJ2-7, the V gene TRBV5-1, with D possibly matching TRBD2 (5 bases). Germline lookup yields CDR1 SGHRS and CDR2 YFSETQ. The CDR3 has 14 residues. V lost 3 bases and J 0 bases, leaving 10 bases between the germline ends. DNA for the CDR3: TGCGCCAGCAGCTGGATGGGGAGCTCCTACGAGCAGTACTTC. Translation: CASSWMGSSYEQYF.

CDR3 loop: CASSSGLRPGYTF. CDR3 in DNA: TGTGCCAGCAGCTCTGGCCTCCGACCGGGCTACACCTTC. The chain is built from TRBV11-2 and TRBJ1-2; D not certain. CDR3 length: 13 amino acids. V was shortened by 4 bases and J by 8 bases, with 14 bases between the two germline ends. Germline V gene data show CDR1 as SGHAT and CDR2 as FQNNGV.

This clonotype has a handful of counts. CDR3 region: CASSQDGDTEAFF. The DNA of the CDR3 is TGTGCCAGCAGCCAGGACGGAGATACTGAAGCTTTCTTT. V gene TRBV7-3 combines with J gene TRBJ1-1; D call uncertain. This CDR3 has 13 amino acids. The germline V gene has CDR1 SGHTA and CDR2 FQGTGA. Deletions cut 5 bases from V and 5 bases from J, with 12 bases between.

In this sample, this clonotype turned up many times. CDR3 residues: CSVAGTGWGEQFF. The CDR3, as DNA: TGCAGCGTTGCAGGGACAGGGTGGGGTGAGCAGTTCTTC. The chain uses TRBV29-1 and TRBJ2-1, with 9 positions matching TRBD1. With V trimmed by 4 bases and J by 9 bases, 7 bases remained unmatched. Germline-derived CDR1 and CDR2 are SQVTM and ANQGSEA. CDR3 size: 13 residues.

The chain links TRBV7-8 to TRBJ2-1; no reliable D call. This CDR3 has 15 residues. Trimming took off 3 bases at V and 4 bases at J, with 13 bases between the two ends. CDR1 is SGHVS, CDR2 FQNEAQ, per germline. The CDR3 here is CASSLRELGYNEQFF. CDR3 DNA: TGTGCCAGCAGCTTGAGAGAGCTCGGGTACAATGAGCAGTTCTTC.

This clonotype has only a few counts. The rearrangement links TRBV12-3 or TRBV12-4 to TRBJ2-7; 13 nucleotides match TRBD2. The trim removed 6 bases at V and 2 bases at J, leaving 4 bases unmatched. The CDR3 runs to 15 residues. The CDR3 is CASRPTSGRAYEQYF. Written as DNA, the CDR3 is TGTGCCAGCAGACCAACTAGCGGGAGGGCCTACGAGCAGTACTTC.

This clonotype appeared a few times. The gene calls are TRBV20-1 and TRBJ2-5; 14 bases fit TRBD2. The last part of the DNA fits TRBJ2-1 better; the J call may be wrong. The CDR3 sequence is 15 residues long. Germline values: CDR1 DFQATT, CDR2 SNEGSKA (reference sequence). Here the CDR3 DNA reads TGCAGTGCCTCGACTAGCGGGGGGGTTTACAATGAGCAGTTCTTC. As protein: CSASTSGGVYNEQFF.

This clonotype has only a few counts. This chain connects TRBV5-1 to TRBJ2-1; 7 bases map to TRBD2. Per germline, CDR1 SGHRS and CDR2 YFSETQ. The CDR3 spans 15 residues. Trimming took 4 bases from V and 9 from J; bases not matched to a gene: 13. The CDR3 nucleotides are TGCGCCAGCAGCCAAACCGGGGAGGGCGGGGCTGAGCAGTTCTTC. It translates to CASSQTGEGGAEQFF.

In this sample, this clonotype turned up a few times. This CDR3 reads CSVGMRGEAFF. In DNA, the CDR3 is TGCAGCGTTGGGATGAGGGGCGAAGCTTTCTTT. The chain couples TRBV29-1 to TRBJ1-1; perhaps TRBD1 as D (5 bases). V lost 4 bases and J 8 bases, leaving 11 bases between the germline ends. This CDR3 spans 11 amino acids. Per the germline V gene, CDR1 is SQVTM and CDR2 is ANQGSEA.

V usage is TRBV6-5 and J usage is TRBJ2-6, with TRBD2 as a possible D gene (5 bases). The CDR3 is made up of 18 amino acids. Looked up from germline, CDR1 is MNHEY and CDR2 is SVGAGI. V shed 0 bases and J shed 1 base, with 13 bases lying between them. The CDR3 spells CASSYSSRTLSGANVLTF. DNA of the CDR3: TGTGCCAGCAGTTACTCGTCCCGGACTCTTTCTGGGGCCAACGTCCTGACTTTC.

This clonotype was seen more than once but under ten times. The chain recombines TRBV6-6 with TRBJ2-5; TRBD1 matches 7 bases. Germline-derived CDR1 and CDR2 are MNHNY and SVGAGI (reference sequence). After removal of 2 bases from V and 1 base from J, the junction contained 4 bases not matched to a gene. The CDR3 totals 15 residues. This chain's CDR3 is CASSYIDRAQETQYF. CDR3 DNA: TGTGCCAGCAGTTACATCGACAGGGCCCAAGAGACCCAGTACTTC.

The CDR3 DNA is TGTGCCAGCTCCTTCCAGCGGGGGGGCGGGGAGCTGTTTTTT. Its protein product is CASSFQRGGGELFF. The chain joins TRBV7-8 to TRBJ2-2; 10 positions agree with TRBD2. This CDR3 is built from 14 residues. Germline V gives CDR1 SGHVS, CDR2 FQNEAQ. Trimming took 8 bases from V and 7 from J; bases not matched to a gene: 7. Filled out from reference TRBV7-8 and TRBJ2-2, the complete variable domain reads GAGVSQSPRYKVAKRGQDVALRCDPISGHVSLFWYQQALGQGPEFLTYFQNEAQLDKSGLPSDRFFAERPEGSVSTLKIQRTQQEDSAVYLCASSFQRGGGELFFGEGSRLTVL.

The J gene is TRBJ2-6, the V gene TRBV4-3; no clear D. The CDR3 totals 17 residues. Trimming took off 0 bases at V and 0 bases at J, with 9 bases between the two ends. The germline CDR1 and CDR2 sequences are LGHNA and YSLEER. CDR3 nucleotides: TGCGCCAGCAGCCAAGAGGGGAAGGGCTCTGGGGCCAACGTCCTGACTTTC. This encodes CASSQEGKGSGANVLTF.